These T cell receptor beta chains were read from a single sample in a study of T cells after posttransplantation cyclophosphamide. Sequencing used immunoSEQ multiplex PCR; TCRdb keeps in-frame clones, though not all of them. The profile shows 3,000 to 4,000 clones, 70% to 75% of them singletons. The sequencing used PBMCs, collected after allogeneic stem cell transplant with calcineurin inhibitor and methotrexate. These TCRs come from a female patient aged 45-65 years who received an allogeneic stem cell transplant from an unrelated donor, was CMV-positive, and had acute and chronic GVHD. A share of the T cells may be of graft donor origin. Both conserved end residues are part of each CDR3. The D gene is left open where the match is weak. Part of the rows lack a size; the others show once, few, many or a class for expanded clones.

D gene | J gene | V gene | clone size | CDR3 DNA | CDR3 protein
- | TRBJ2-3 | TRBV7-2 | - | TGTGCCAGCAGCTTAGATTATGGAGGGCCCCAGTATTTT | CASSLDYGGPQYF
TRBD2 | TRBJ2-7 | TRBV7-9 | - | TGTGCCAGCGAACCCGGGGGAGGCGGGAGGGCGGGGGAGCAGTACTTC | CASEPGGGGRAGEQYF
TRBD1 | TRBJ2-2 | TRBV5-6 | few | TGTGCCAGCAGCTATCGGGACAGGTCCACCGGGGAGCTGTTTTTT | CASSYRDRSTGELFF
- | TRBJ1-5 | TRBV7-2 | - | TGTGCCAGCAGCTTAGACAAGAATCAGCCCCAGCATTTT | CASSLDKNQPQHF
- | TRBJ1-2 | TRBV5-4 | - | TGTGCCAGCAGCGACTTACAAGGTTACTATGGCTACACCTTC | CASSDLQGYYGYTF
- | TRBJ1-1 | TRBV5-6 | few | TGTGCCAGCACCAAGGGGGTGAACACTGAAGCTTTCTTT | CASTKGVNTEAFF
- | TRBJ1-4 | TRBV6-5 | - | TGTGCCAGCAGAATAGGGGGGGCAACTAATGAAAAACTGTTTTTT | CASRIGGATNEKLFF
- | TRBJ1-2 | TRBV9 | - | TGTGCCAGCAGCGTAGACGGGGGGGGCTACACCTTC | CASSVDGGGYTF
- | TRBJ1-3 | TRBV7-9 | - | TGTGCCAGCAGCTCTGACGCACAGGTTGGAAACACCATATATTTT | CASSSDAQVGNTIYF
TRBD1 | TRBJ2-4 | TRBV19 | - | TGTGCCAGTAACTCCTGGACAGGGAAAAACATTCAGTACTTC | CASNSWTGKNIQYF
- | TRBJ2-7 | TRBV5-1 | - | TGCGCCAGCAGCCATGCCCCCGGGACCTACGAGCAGTACTTC | CASSHAPGTYEQYF
TRBD1 | TRBJ2-2 | TRBV6-5 | - | TGTGCCAGCAGCGCGACAGGGGAGTGGACCGGGGAGCTGTTTTTT | CASSATGEWTGELFF
TRBD1 | TRBJ1-2 | TRBV6-1 | once | TGTGCCAGCGGACAGGGGGACTTCTTTAACTATGGCTACACCTTC | CASGQGDFFNYGYTF
- | TRBJ1-5 | TRBV10-2 | - | TGCGCCAGCAGTGAGTCCCCCGGGTTCAATCAGCCCCAGCATTTT | CASSESPGFNQPQHF
- | TRBJ2-1 | TRBV7-2 | - | TGTGCCAGCAGCACTTGGTCCGGCAATGAGCAGTTCTTC | CASSTWSGNEQFF
TRBD2 | TRBJ2-4 | TRBV19 | - | TGTGCCAGTAGTATTGGACTAGCGGGGACCAAAAACATTCAGTACTTC | CASSIGLAGTKNIQYF
- | TRBJ1-1 | TRBV2 | - | TGTGCCAGCAGAACGCCCGTGGGGGGAAGGACTGAAGCTTTCTTT | CASRTPVGGRTEAFF
TRBD1 | TRBJ2-7 | TRBV2 | - | TGTGCCAGCAGTGGTTTGGGACAGGGCCCCTACGAGCAGTACTTC | CASSGLGQGPYEQYF
- | TRBJ2-5 | TRBV9 | - | TGTGCCAGCAGCGTAGACCCAGCGGGTTCAAATTCGGAGACCCAGTACTTC | CASSVDPAGSNSETQYF
- | TRBJ1-5 | TRBV2 | - | TGTGCCAGCAGTGACGGTCAGGTTAGCAATCAGCCCCAGCATTTT | CASSDGQVSNQPQHF
TRBD1 | TRBJ1-2 | TRBV6-1 | - | TGTGCCACAAAGACAGGGGCTAACTATGGCTACACCTTC | CATKTGANYGYTF
- | TRBJ1-6 | TRBV6-5 | few | TGTGCCAGCATGGGACTCCATAATTCACCCCTCCACTTT | CASMGLHNSPLHF
TRBD2 | TRBJ2-1 | TRBV4-1 | - | TGCGCCAGCAGCCAAGAATTCCTAGCGGGAGGTGAGCAGTTCTTC | CASSQEFLAGGEQFF
TRBD2 | TRBJ2-7 | TRBV7-6 | - | TGTGCCAGCAGCGGTCGCCCGGGCGGGAGCAGGAACGAGCAGTACTTC | CASSGRPGGSRNEQYF
- | TRBJ2-7 | TRBV5-6 | once | TGTGCCAGCAGCAGACACGGACAGCCCTACGAGCAGTACTTC | CASSRHGQPYEQYF
TRBD1 | TRBJ1-2 | TRBV5-6 | - | TGTGCCAGCAGCTTGGCCCCAGACCCCGGGACAGGGGCCACCTATGGCTACACCTTC | CASSLAPDPGTGATYGYTF
TRBD2 | TRBJ2-1 | TRBV4-2 | - | TGTGCCAGCAGCTCCGCCGGGACTAGCGGCTACAATGAGCAGTTCTTC | CASSSAGTSGYNEQFF